This TCR beta chain was sequenced for a study of T-cell memory formation after mild COVID-19. 5'RACE primed from the constant segment yielded TCR alpha and TCR beta cDNA libraries bearing sample barcodes and UMIs. TCRdb reprocessed the 5' RACE reads with MiXCR, giving one entry per CDR3 protein. This sample has more than 300,000 distinct CDR3 sequences, with around 20% found just once. Trimming cost V 3 bases and J 4 bases, with 9 bases left between them. Germline lookup yields CDR1 SGHTA and CDR2 FQGNSA. The CDR3 has 13 amino acids. Source material: PBMCs or a T cell subset sorted from them (not recorded which). The chain is built from TRBV7-2 and TRBJ2-5, with D tentatively TRBD1 or TRBD2 (5 bases each). This TCR was sampled from a man aged 18 to 29 who had mild COVID-19 (a few samples of this study predate the infection). Cell type and time point are not known. DNA for the CDR3: TGTGCCAGCAGCTTCGGGGCCTCAGAGACCCAGTACTTC. Amino acids: CASSFGASETQYF.